This entry describes one T cell receptor beta chain. Its target is not known. The PCR had 60 Vbeta and 13 Jbeta primers. Original processing notes: A later analysis tallied 87 million or so unique TCR beta chains, some 10 million of them shared. TCRdb keeps only in-frame clones here, not all; method: immunoSEQ multiplex PCR. V, J and clone size reflect that table, while D and trimming were determined from the DNA. The table shows around 130,000 clones, with 50% to 75% occurring only once. Trimming removed 0 bases at V and 5 bases at J, with 11 bases between. Germline V gives CDR1 LNHNV, CDR2 YYDKDF (reference sequence). There are 15 residues in the CDR3. This entry comes from a study of cytomegalovirus exposure and HLA in healthy donors. Study results and caveats: There were several of the most significant clusters that appeared linked to common viral pathogens in a later analysis. One variant, a missense change in DCLRE1C, was linked in a later analysis to TCR beta V- and J-gene trimming. Earlier findings revealed that most TCR beta V segments proved productive either about 90% or about 30% of the time.

The chain joins TRBV15 to TRBJ2-1, with D possibly matching TRBD1 (6 bases). Sequencing used PBMCs. This TCR derives from a woman aged 40 to 50 in good health and CMV-seropositive. The CDR3 bases are TGTGCCACCAGCAGAGATATTGGGGGCCACAATGAGCAGTTCTTC. Its protein is CATSRDIGGHNEQFF.